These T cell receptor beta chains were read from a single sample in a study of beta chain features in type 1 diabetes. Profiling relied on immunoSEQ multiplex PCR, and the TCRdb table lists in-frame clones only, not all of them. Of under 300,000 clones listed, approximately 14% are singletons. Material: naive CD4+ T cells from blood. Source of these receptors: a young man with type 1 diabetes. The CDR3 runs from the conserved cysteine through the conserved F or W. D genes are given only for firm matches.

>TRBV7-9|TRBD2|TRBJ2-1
CASSARGLAGVNEQFF
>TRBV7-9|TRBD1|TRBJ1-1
CASGQGAFSMNTEAFF
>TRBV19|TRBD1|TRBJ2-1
CASRTGTGNTNEQFF
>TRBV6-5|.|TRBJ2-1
CASKAQISYNEQFF
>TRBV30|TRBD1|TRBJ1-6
CAWNLGGDNSPLHF
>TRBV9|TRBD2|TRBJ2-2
CASSKASGVTGELFF
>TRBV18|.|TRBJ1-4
CASSPGQGNEKLFF
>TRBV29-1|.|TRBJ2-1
CSVESWRGSRNEQFF
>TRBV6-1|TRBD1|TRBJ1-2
CASSPDRAYYGYTF
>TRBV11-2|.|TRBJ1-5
CASSLGEAGVGQPQHF
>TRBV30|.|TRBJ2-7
CAWGRGLQISYEQYF
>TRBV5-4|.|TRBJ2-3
CASSLESRSDTQYF
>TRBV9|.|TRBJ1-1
CASSVGGSNTEAFF
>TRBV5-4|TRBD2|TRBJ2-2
CASSSGLAGTGELFF
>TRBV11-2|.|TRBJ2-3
CASSSMTSTDTQYF
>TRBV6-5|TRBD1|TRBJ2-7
CASSYTGTAFYEQYF
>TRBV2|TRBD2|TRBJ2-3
CASSEADSGSGTDTQYF
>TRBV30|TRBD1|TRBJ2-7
CAWTSLPGQVFHEQYF
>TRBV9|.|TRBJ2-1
CASSVERPRSNQQFF
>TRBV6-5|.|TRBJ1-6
CASSSPGVGNSPLHF
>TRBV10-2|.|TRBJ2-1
CASSEPSWGGGYNEQFF
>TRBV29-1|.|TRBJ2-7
CSVGFDSYEQYF
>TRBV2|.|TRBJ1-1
CASSELKGTEAFF
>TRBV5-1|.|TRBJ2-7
CASSLDVLGGVSYEQYF
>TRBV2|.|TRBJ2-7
CASSDAGVLRQYF
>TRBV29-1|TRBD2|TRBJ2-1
CSVVPSGSNNEQFF
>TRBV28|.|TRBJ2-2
CASNRPGAGTGELFF
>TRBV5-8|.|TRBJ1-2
CASSLGPGYGYTF
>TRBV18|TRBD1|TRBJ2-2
CASSLQTGNDGELFF
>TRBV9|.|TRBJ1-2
CASSVVRGGYTF
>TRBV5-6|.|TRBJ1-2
CASSHSTGPYGYTF
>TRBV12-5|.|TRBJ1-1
CASGITVNTEAFF
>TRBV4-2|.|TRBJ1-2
CASSPPDRLANYGYTF
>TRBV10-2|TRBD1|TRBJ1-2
CASSVYPGQGYGYTF